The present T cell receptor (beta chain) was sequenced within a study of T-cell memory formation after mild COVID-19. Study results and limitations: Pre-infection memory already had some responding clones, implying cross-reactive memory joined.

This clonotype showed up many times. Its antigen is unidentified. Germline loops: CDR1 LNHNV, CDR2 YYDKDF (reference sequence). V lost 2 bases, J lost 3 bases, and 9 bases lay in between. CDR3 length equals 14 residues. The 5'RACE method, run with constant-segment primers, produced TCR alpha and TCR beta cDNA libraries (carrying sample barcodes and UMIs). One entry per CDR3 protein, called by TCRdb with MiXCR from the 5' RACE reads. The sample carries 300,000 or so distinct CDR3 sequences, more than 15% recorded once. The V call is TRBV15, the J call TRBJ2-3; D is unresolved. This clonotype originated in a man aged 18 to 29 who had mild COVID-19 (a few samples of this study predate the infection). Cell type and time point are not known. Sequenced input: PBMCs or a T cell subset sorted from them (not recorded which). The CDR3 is CATSRHRATDTQYF. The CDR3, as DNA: TGTGCCACCAGCAGACACCGAGCGACAGATACGCAGTATTTT.